This TCR beta chain was obtained from a study of technical replicates of blood from a handful of donors. TCRdb's copy holds only in-frame clones and misses some; the assay was immunoSEQ multiplex PCR. The sample shows about 66,000 clones, about 97% of them seen only once. Trimming removed 6 bases from V and 5 bases from J; junction bases left unmatched: 7. CDR1 and CDR2 (germline): SGHTA, FQGNSA. The CDR3 is 13 residues long. Sequences were obtained from T cells isolated from PBMCs. The chain couples TRBV7-2 to TRBJ2-7, with 7 positions matching TRBD1. The receptor was isolated from a human donor in good health. The CDR3 DNA sequence: TGTGCCAGCAGGGAAGGGGGCATAAACGAGCAGTACTTC. Protein sequence: CASREGGINEQYF. Full variable domain (remainder filled in from reference TRBV7-2 and TRBJ2-7): GAGVSQSPSNKVTEKGKDVELRCDPISGHTALYWYRQSLGQGLEFLIYFQGNSAPDKSGLPSDRFSAERTGGSVSTLTIQRTQQEDSAVYLCASREGGINEQYFGPGTRLTVT.